This T cell receptor (beta chain) was sequenced in a study of cytotoxic CD8 clonotypes in ibrutinib-treated CLL. Regarding the study as a whole: Few clonotypes were public, and these shrank or held steady under treatment. Clonality climbed at ibrutinib response, then dropped toward baseline at progression.

The CDR3 runs to 14 residues. Trimming left V 2 bases short and J 4 bases short, with 12 bases between. CDR1 and CDR2 from the germline V gene are SGDLS and YYNGEE. As concerns this clone: What it recognizes is unknown.

Sequencing used immunoSEQ multiplex PCR; TCRdb keeps in-frame clones, though not all of them. The sample consists of approximately 300,000 clones, roughly 80% of them appearing once. The chain carries TRBV9 and TRBJ1-1; D might be TRBD1 (6 bases). The TCR was taken from a human donor with chronic lymphocytic leukemia. The sequencing used PBMCs, collected before ibrutinib treatment. The CDR3 sequence is CASSVGQTTTEAFF. In nucleotides, the CDR3 is TGTGCCAGCAGCGTTGGACAGACGACCACTGAAGCTTTCTTT.